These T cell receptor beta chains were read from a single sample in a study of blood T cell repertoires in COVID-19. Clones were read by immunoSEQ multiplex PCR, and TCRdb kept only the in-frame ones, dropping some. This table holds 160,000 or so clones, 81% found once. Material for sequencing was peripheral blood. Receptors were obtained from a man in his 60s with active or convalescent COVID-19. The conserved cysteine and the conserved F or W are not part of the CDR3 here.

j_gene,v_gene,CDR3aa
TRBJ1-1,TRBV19,ASSMRGPTEAF
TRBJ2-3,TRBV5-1,ASSLDIGDTQY
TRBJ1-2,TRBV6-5,ASSFERQGNYGYT
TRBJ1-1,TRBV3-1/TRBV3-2,ASSQDLGQLNTEAF
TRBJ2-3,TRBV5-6,ASSLRDRGLYTQY
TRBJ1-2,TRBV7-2,ASSLEGQGAYGGYT
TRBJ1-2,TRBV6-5,ANQQGWGYT
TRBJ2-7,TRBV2,ASTRTRSTYEQY
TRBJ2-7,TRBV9,ASSVGLAGVYEQY
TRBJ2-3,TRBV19,ASSRDRVTDTQY
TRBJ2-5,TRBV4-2,ASSPSNQETQY
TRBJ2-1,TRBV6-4,ASSDSWQGANNEQF
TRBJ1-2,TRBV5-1,ASSLPGEGGYT
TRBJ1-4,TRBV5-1,ASSLDPGVEEKLF
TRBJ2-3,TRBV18,ASSPPAPPTQY
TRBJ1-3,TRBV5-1,ASSGEAGLSSGNTIY
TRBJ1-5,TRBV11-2,ASSRDPGSVQPQH
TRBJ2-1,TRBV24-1,ATSGFRTSGGEDNEQF
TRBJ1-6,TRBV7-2,ASSLWASYNSPLH
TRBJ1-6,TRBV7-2,ASSTGLSPLH
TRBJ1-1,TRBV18,ASSLGGGNTEAF
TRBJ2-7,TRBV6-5,ASNPAGKGTYEQY
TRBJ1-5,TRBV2,ASSDSTGGSNQPQH
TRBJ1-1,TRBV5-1,ASSQGQNTEAF
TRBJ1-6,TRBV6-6,ASSYDTGLASPLH
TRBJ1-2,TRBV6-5,ASSYRQGSYGYT
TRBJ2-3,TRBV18,ASSPEVATDTQY
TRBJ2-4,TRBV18,ASSPPGLAEAKNIQY
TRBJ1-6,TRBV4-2,ASSQESTGNSPLH
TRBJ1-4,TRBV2,ASSTISRRDRLF
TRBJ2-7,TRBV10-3,ASKESGEPYEQY
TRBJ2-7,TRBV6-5,ASSYSAAVAYEQY
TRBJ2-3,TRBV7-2,ASSLTTNHHTDTQY
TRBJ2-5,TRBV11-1,ASSASQGAETQY
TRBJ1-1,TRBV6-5,ASSYYQGEAF
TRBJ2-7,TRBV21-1,ASNPPGQDNEQY
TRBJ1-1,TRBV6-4,ASSRPLRLNTEAF
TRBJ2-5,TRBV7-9,ASSSQVVWETQY
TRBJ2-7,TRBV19,ASSINRQGATEQY
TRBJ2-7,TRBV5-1,ASSLYTGVYEQY